Following are 5 T cell receptor beta chains from one sample sequenced in a study of cytomegalovirus exposure and HLA in healthy donors. The PCR had 60 Vbeta and 13 Jbeta primers. The protocol was immunoSEQ multiplex PCR, while the TCRdb copy is restricted to in-frame clones and leaves out a portion. The sample lists under 140,000 clones; 76% were seen once. Sequencing was performed on PBMCs. These receptors came from a man younger than 40 in good health and CMV-seropositive.

This clone was detected only once. The rearrangement joins TRBV28 to TRBJ2-3, with 10 positions matching TRBD1. CDR3 size: 14 residues. Germline loops: CDR1 MDHEN, CDR2 SYDVKM. The J segment lost 3 bases and the V segment lost 4 bases, leaving 1 base of the junction unmatched. The CDR3 coding sequence is TGTGCCAGCAGTTGGACAGGGGGAACAGATACGCAGTATTTT. It specifies CASSWTGGTDTQYF.

This chain uses TRBV9 with TRBJ1-3, with D unresolved. CDR1 and CDR2 from the germline V gene are SGDLS and YYNGEE. The CDR3 runs 16 residues. Trimming took off 2 bases at V and 0 bases at J, with 12 bases between the two ends. CDR3 in amino acids: CASSVAPGASGNTIYF. CDR3 bases: TGTGCCAGCAGCGTGGCCCCCGGAGCCTCTGGAAACACCATATATTTT.

The gene calls are TRBV29-1 and TRBJ2-5; 7 nucleotides match TRBD2. Germline lookup yields CDR1 SQVTM and CDR2 ANQGSEA. V shed 6 bases and J 0 bases; nucleotides not matched to a gene: 7. The CDR3 is made up of 14 amino acids. The DNA for the CDR3 is TGCAGCGTAGCACCAGGGACTAACCAAGAGACCCAGTACTTC. It encodes CSVAPGTNQETQYF. Looking up the rest from reference TRBV29-1 and TRBJ2-5 gives the full variable domain: SAVISQKPSRDICQRGTSLTIQCQVDSQVTMMFWYRQQPGQSLTLIATANQGSEATYESGFVIDKFPISRPNLTFSTLTVSNMSPEDSSIYLCSVAPGTNQETQYFGPGTRLLVL.

This clone was observed a single time. V gene TRBV2 combines with J gene TRBJ1-3, with 8 bases fitting TRBD1. CDR1 is SNHLY, CDR2 FYNNEI, per germline. The CDR3 sequence is 17 residues long. Unmatched junction bases numbered 9, after V lost 2 bases and J lost 3 bases. The CDR3 DNA reads TGTGCCAGCAGTGAAAGCGGCAGGGGGCTTCTTGGAAACACCATATATTTT. As protein: CASSESGRGLLGNTIYF.

The chain couples TRBV5-6 to TRBJ2-2, with D perhaps matching TRBD1 (5 bases). Germline CDR1 SGHDT, CDR2 YYEEEE. V was cut by 5 bases and J by 5 bases, with 19 bases left in between. This CDR3 comprises 16 residues. DNA of the CDR3: TGTGCCAGCAGGCGTTTTGGACAAGAGGCGACCGGGGAGCTGTTTTTT. This translates into CASRRFGQEATGELFF.